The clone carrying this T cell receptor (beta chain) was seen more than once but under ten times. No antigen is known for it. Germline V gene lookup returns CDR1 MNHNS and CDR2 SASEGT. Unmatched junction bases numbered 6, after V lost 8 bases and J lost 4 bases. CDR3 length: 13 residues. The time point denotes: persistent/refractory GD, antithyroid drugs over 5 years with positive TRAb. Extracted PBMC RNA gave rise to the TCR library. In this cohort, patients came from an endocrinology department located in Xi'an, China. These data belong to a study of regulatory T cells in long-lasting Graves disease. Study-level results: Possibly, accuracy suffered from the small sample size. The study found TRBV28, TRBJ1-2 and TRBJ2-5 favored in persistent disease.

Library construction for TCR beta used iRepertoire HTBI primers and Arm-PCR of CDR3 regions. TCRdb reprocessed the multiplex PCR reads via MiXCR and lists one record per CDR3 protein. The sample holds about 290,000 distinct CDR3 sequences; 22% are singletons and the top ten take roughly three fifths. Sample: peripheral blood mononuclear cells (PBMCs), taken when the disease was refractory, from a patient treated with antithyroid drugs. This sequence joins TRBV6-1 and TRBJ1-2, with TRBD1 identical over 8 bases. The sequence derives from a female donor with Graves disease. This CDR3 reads CASQDRGTYGYTF. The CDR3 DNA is TGTGCCAGCCAAGACAGGGGAACCTATGGCTACACCTTC.